This T cell receptor beta chain was recorded in a study of T cells in Graves' hyperthyroidism and ophthalmopathy (dated by TCRdb to 2018 to 2020). Notes on the research overall: Peripheral blood was sampled at the time of initial diagnosis, prior to any treatment. To identify distinguishing TCR V-J signatures, a discovery cohort of 95 to 100 patients was used, comprising some 45 with Graves' ophthalmopathy and under 60 with stable Graves' hyperthyroidism. An independent validation cohort of under 20 hyperthyroidism patients and 17 patients who later progressed to ophthalmopathy tested prospective prediction of ophthalmopathy. The 95 to 100 discovery patients were randomly divided into training and test sets at a 7:3 ratio. In addition, the study compared T-cell repertoires in thyroid tissue and in blood from a handful of Graves' hyperthyroidism patients. Following sampling, methimazole starting at 30 mg daily was given to hyperthyroidism patients, and high-dose intravenous methylprednisolone was given to ophthalmopathy patients. TCR Vbeta CDR3 sequencing of approximately 140 peripheral blood samples (fewer than 45 ophthalmopathy, about 74 hyperthyroidism and around 17 progressor patients) is reported in the paper.

Stable Graves' hyperthyroidism was defined as no progression to ophthalmopathy during 18 months of follow-up. Hyperthyroidism patients were newly diagnosed, had a disease duration of under 2 months, and were aged 18 to 65 years. Exclusion was applied to patients with uncontrolled infections, other autoimmune diseases, pregnancy or lactation. Diagnoses were established on the basis of clinical symptoms, serum thyroxine and TRAb, thyroid ultrasound, and orbital computed tomography. Ficoll-Paque density gradient centrifugation was used to isolate PBMCs from approximately 10 ml of fresh peripheral blood. Total RNA was extracted with Trizol reagent, and quality was checked on an Agilent 2100 Bioanalyzer. Amplification of TCR beta CDR3 regions was carried out from RNA transcripts. For the first round of RT-PCR on the TCR CDR3, the HTBI primer set was used together with the Qiagen OneStep RT-PCR kit. The libraries were constructed in a second round of multiplex PCR and then size-selected and purified. The libraries were sequenced on an Illumina HiSeq2000 using paired-end 100 bp reads. On the authors' methods: SOAPnuke was used to process the raw data, throwing out any read that contained adapters or uncalled bases, had a mean Phred below 15, or lacked an exact constant-primer or identifier match. COPE v1.2.5 was used to merge high-quality paired reads, and clonotypes were defined as unique nucleotide sequences. MiTCR v1.1 was used to align clonotypes to the IMGT TRBV, TRBD and TRBJ reference segments. Only V-J combinations with frequency above 0.0001, covering 99% to 99.2% of repertoires, were analysed. A TCS score was defined as the ratio of F50 (clonal expansion) to E x V (chaos), with BLOSUM62-based TCRdist applied between CDR3 peptides within each V-J. Welch's t-statistics and random forest reduced fewer than 600 V-J features to 10 to 15, which were used in a naive Bayes classifier (R e1071). Starting from the raw public reads, TCRdb applied fastp trimming at Q25, assembled clones with MiXCR and retained in-frame beta chains. A single entry per CDR3 protein holds the most common genes and DNA from its merged rows. These V and J calls originate from TCRdb's pipeline instead of the authors' own analysis. This sample lists about 360,000 distinct CDR3 sequences; roughly 13% were detected once. The ten largest clones capture 9.2% of the sample.

The germline V gene encodes CDR1 LGHDT and CDR2 YNNKEL (reference sequence). V lost 1 base and J lost 4 bases; the stretch between them is 13 bases long. From its cysteine to its phenylalanine, the CDR3 spans 15 amino acids. Left in the record is the CDR3 DNA by itself, 45 bases read in frame from the first base. Paper-wide results and their limitations: In validation, progression to ophthalmopathy was predicted by the model with 70.59% sensitivity and roughly 76% specificity, a median of about 6.4 months before onset. No statistical method was used to set the sample size in advance, and investigators knew the group allocation. Most expanded thyroid clonotypes (frequency above 0.001) were also detected in blood, a finding suggesting that blood repertoires may reflect thyroid immune responses. In cross-validation, a model built on a 13 V-J signature told ophthalmopathy apart from stable hyperthyroidism with 85% to 90% sensitivity and around 81% specificity, and in testing the same model reached 80%/75%.

This clonotype was found many times. Its recognized antigen is unknown. Per-base quality was not reported, and no clone a single base away is much larger than it. This sequence uses TRBV3-1 and TRBJ2-5; the best D guess is TRBD2, with 5 bases matching. The sequenced material came from blood. The origin of this receptor is a woman younger than 30 with Graves' hyperthyroidism. The CDR3 is CASSQVRGLVETQYF. The base sequence is TGTGCCAGCAGCCAAGTTCGCGGGCTGGTAGAGACCCAGTACTTC.